This T cell receptor beta chain was obtained from a study of CD8 T cells in Susac syndrome. The V gene's germline CDR1 is DFQATT and CDR2 SNEGSKA (reference sequence). The CDR3 sequence is 17 residues long. After removal of 3 bases from V and 2 bases from J, the junction contained 12 bases not matched to a gene. Random hexamers were used to reverse transcribe roughly 0.45 to 1 ug of RNA. Across 54 Vbeta and 13 Jbeta, TCR beta CDR3 was amplified with immunoSEQ multiplex PCR. TCRdb re-derived calls from the immunoSEQ multiplex PCR reads in MiXCR, one entry per CDR3 protein. The table lists roughly 250,000 distinct CDR3 sequences, about 95% of them singletons.

V is TRBV20-1 and J is TRBJ2-7; 11 bases line up with TRBD2. Sequencing was done on a sample of CD4+ T cells from PBMCs. The clonotype was recovered from a human donor with Susac syndrome. CDR3 loop: CSARITSGRGETYEQYF. CDR3 nucleotide sequence: TGCAGTGCTAGGATCACTAGCGGGAGAGGCGAAACCTACGAGCAGTACTTC.